A selection of T cell receptor beta chains follows, all from one sample in a study of spatial heterogeneity in lung cancer. TCRdb independently ran MiXCR on the 5' RACE reads; one entry per CDR3 protein. Among roughly 38,000 distinct CDR3 sequences listed, 3% to 3.5% were seen once. The starting material was normal lung tissue next to the tumor, obtained at surgery. The source is a male donor with early-stage non-small cell lung cancer. The CDR3 runs from the conserved cysteine through the conserved F or W. D genes are given only for firm matches. The size entry gives once, few, many or a size class.

>TRBV28|TRBD1|many|TRBJ2-7
TGTGCCAGCAGCACGCTGACAGGGATCGACGAGCAGTACTTC
CASSTLTGIDEQYF
>TRBV7-2|-|many|TRBJ2-7
TGTGCCAGCAGTATCGATTATTGGGAGCAGTACTTC
CASSIDYWEQYF
>TRBV5-1|-|many|TRBJ1-1
TGCGCCAGCAGCTTGGTGGGCCACCGTGGGGCTTTCTTT
CASSLVGHRGAFF
>TRBV29-1|-|many|TRBJ1-1
TGCAGCGTTGAACCTGGGAGGGGTTCCCCTGAAGCTTTCTTT
CSVEPGRGSPEAFF
>TRBV18|-|many|TRBJ1-5
TGTGCCAGCTCATCGAATCACGGAAATCAGCCCCAGCATTTT
CASSSNHGNQPQHF
>TRBV6-1|-|many|TRBJ1-1
TGTGCCAGCAGCGCTACAGGGATCACTGAAGCTTTCTTT
CASSATGITEAFF
>TRBV6-1|-|few|TRBJ2-1
TGTGCCAGCAAGAGCTTGGTCAGCAACAATGAGCAGTTCTTC
CASKSLVSNNEQFF
>TRBV9|-|many|TRBJ2-1
TGTGCCAGCAGCGTGGGGCCTGGACCCAACAATGAGCAGTTCTTC
CASSVGPGPNNEQFF
>TRBV7-9|-|many|TRBJ2-7
TGTGCCAGCAGCTTACCAGTCGGGGACGAGCAGTACTTC
CASSLPVGDEQYF
>TRBV7-6|-|many|TRBJ1-2
TGTGCCAGCAGCTTGCCAGGGTATCAGGGCTACACCTTC
CASSLPGYQGYTF
>TRBV7-8|TRBD1|many|TRBJ1-4
TGTGCCAGCAGGACTCCAGGGGGCGAGGGTGAAAAACTGTTTTTT
CASRTPGGEGEKLFF
>TRBV20-1|-|many|TRBJ2-3
TGCAGTGCTAGAGTCTTTTGGAGCGCGGGTACTAGCACAGATACGCAGTATTTT
CSARVFWSAGTSTDTQYF
>TRBV24-1|-|many|TRBJ2-1
TGTGCCACCAGTGACTCCCCGTTTAGCGGATCCAATGAGCAGTTCTTC
CATSDSPFSGSNEQFF
>TRBV4-1|-|many|TRBJ2-7
TGCGCCAGCAGCCAAGGGTCACAGGGCCAGTACTTC
CASSQGSQGQYF
>TRBV18|-|many|TRBJ1-5
TGTGCCAGCTCACCGAATGATCCAGGATATAGCAATCAGCCCCAGCATTTT
CASSPNDPGYSNQPQHF
>TRBV7-9|-|many|TRBJ2-7
TGTGCCAGCAGCTTGCCCCTGGCGCCTTACGAGCAGTACTTC
CASSLPLAPYEQYF
>TRBV20-1|-|many|TRBJ1-1
TGCAGTGCTAGCGGGGGGGTTTGGATGAACACTGAAGCTTTCTTT
CSASGGVWMNTEAFF
>TRBV6-1|TRBD2|many|TRBJ2-2
TGTGCCAGCAGTGAACGGACTAGCACCGGGGAGCTGTTTTTT
CASSERTSTGELFF